A selection of T cell receptor beta chains follows, all from one sample in a study of blood T cell repertoires in COVID-19. Clones were sequenced by immunoSEQ multiplex PCR, and TCRdb holds only the in-frame ones, with some missing. The data contain about 270,000 clones, approximately 80% of them seen just once; the ten biggest clones take up around 2.9%. Sequencing input: peripheral blood. These receptors originate from a woman aged 60-75 years with active or convalescent COVID-19. Each CDR3 is given with its conserved first and last residue. A D gene is named only where the DNA matches it firmly.

v_gene,d_gene,j_gene,CDR3aa,CDR3nt
TRBV4-2,TRBD2,TRBJ2-3,CASSQDISGGASSTDTQYF,TGTGCCAGCAGCCAAGATATCAGCGGGGGGGCTTCTAGCACAGATACGCAGTATTTT
TRBV18,-,TRBJ1-1,CASSPISNTEAFF,TGTGCCAGCTCACCTATAAGCAACACTGAAGCTTTCTTT
TRBV9,-,TRBJ1-4,CASSVLEGGSNEKLFF,TGTGCCAGCAGCGTCTTGGAAGGGGGTTCTAATGAAAAACTGTTTTTT
TRBV5-1,TRBD2,TRBJ2-5,CASSLSAGVRGETQYF,TGCGCCAGCAGCTTGTCGGCGGGGGTTAGGGGAGAGACCCAGTACTTC
TRBV14,-,TRBJ1-1,CASSLAAGGGTEAFF,TGTGCCAGCAGCCTCGCAGCCGGGGGAGGAACTGAAGCTTTCTTT
TRBV10-1,TRBD1,TRBJ2-3,CASKPGQGTDTQYF,TGCGCCAGCAAACCGGGACAGGGCACAGATACGCAGTATTTT
TRBV6-6,-,TRBJ2-7,CASSHQGHDEQYF,TGTGCCAGCAGCCACCAGGGGCACGACGAGCAGTACTTC
TRBV9,-,TRBJ1-5,CASSLDGGSNQPQHF,TGTGCCAGCAGCCTAGACGGGGGGAGCAATCAGCCCCAGCATTTT
TRBV6-5,-,TRBJ1-3,CASMTGSGNTIYF,TGTGCCAGCATGACGGGCTCTGGAAACACCATATATTTT
TRBV15,-,TRBJ2-6,CATSRDRDGANVLTF,TGTGCCACCAGCAGAGACAGGGATGGGGCCAACGTCCTGACTTTC